The 25 T cell receptor beta chains listed next were all sequenced from one sample in a study of blood T cell repertoires in COVID-19. The method was immunoSEQ multiplex PCR; TCRdb's version includes in-frame clones alone and lacks a portion of them. The table shows 100,000 to 150,000 clones, with approximately 82% occurring only once. Sample: peripheral blood. The receptor set was obtained from a woman aged 45-65 years with acute or convalescent COVID-19.

J is TRBJ2-2 and V is TRBV7-3; a weak D match, TRBD2 (6 bases). Trimming took off 5 bases at V and 7 bases at J, with 17 bases between the two ends. Germline V CDR1 and CDR2: SGHTA, FQGTGA. The length of the CDR3 is 15 residues. CDR3 in DNA: TGTGCCAGCAGCCAGGAGGCGGGGTTAGACGGGGAGCTGTTTTTT. Translated: CASSQEAGLDGELFF.

This sequence joins TRBV5-1 and TRBJ1-2; 10 bases map to TRBD1. Looked up from germline, CDR1 is SGHRS and CDR2 is YFSETQ. Trimming at V came to 5 bases and at J to 3 bases, leaving 7 bases not matched to a gene. This CDR3 spans 15 amino acids. The CDR3 bases are TGCGCCAGCAGGAGGGTCGGACAGGGGGACTATGGCTACACCTTC. Amino acid sequence: CASRRVGQGDYGYTF. The complete variable domain, with remaining parts taken from reference TRBV5-1 and TRBJ1-2, reads KAGVTQTPRYLIKTRGQQVTLSCSPISGHRSVSWYQQTPGQGLQFLFEYFSETQRNKGNFPGRFSGRQFSNSRSEMNVSTLELGDSALYLCASRRVGQGDYGYTFGSGTRLTVV.

The V gene is TRBV28, the J gene TRBJ2-3; 7 nucleotides line up with TRBD2. V gave up 6 bases and J gave up 2 bases; unmatched junction bases: 8. Per germline, CDR1 MDHEN and CDR2 SYDVKM. The CDR3 contains 15 residues. The CDR3 DNA sequence: TGTGCCAGCAGGCCCGCTAGCGGCTACACAGATACGCAGTATTTT. Its translation is CASRPASGYTDTQYF. Full variable domain (outside the CDR3, taken from reference TRBV28 and TRBJ2-3): DVKVTQSSRYLVKRTGEKVFLECVQDMDHENMFWYRQDPGLGLRLIYFSYDVKMKEKGDIPEGYSVSREKKERFSLILESASTNQTSMYLCASRPASGYTDTQYFGPGTRLTVL.

The V and J genes are TRBV6-5 and TRBJ2-7, with TRBD2 identical over 7 bases. Unmatched junction bases numbered 5, after V lost 6 bases and J lost 0 bases. Germline V gene data show CDR1 as MNHEY and CDR2 as SVGAGI. This CDR3 is built from 14 residues. In DNA, the CDR3 is TGTGCCAGCAGGCGGGGGTACAACTCCTACGAGCAGTACTTC. Protein product: CASRRGYNSYEQYF.

The gene calls are TRBV10-3 and TRBJ2-2; 12 nucleotides match TRBD2. The CDR3 runs to 18 residues. CDR1 ENHRY and CDR2 SYGVKD come from the germline V gene. V gave up 6 bases and J gave up 2 bases; unmatched junction bases: 10. The CDR3 bases are TGTGCCATCAGGGGGACCCAGACTAGCGGGGGTAACACCGGGGAGCTGTTTTTT. As protein: CAIRGTQTSGGNTGELFF.

V gene TRBV5-1 combines with J gene TRBJ1-5, with a possible D match to TRBD1 (5 bases). V was shortened by 0 bases and J by 3 bases, with 13 bases between the two germline ends. The germline V gene encodes CDR1 SGHRS and CDR2 YFSETQ. The CDR3 length is 16 residues. CDR3 nucleotide sequence: TGCGCCAGCAGCTTGGGGGGCACAGCGTTCAATCAGCCCCAGCATTTT. Protein product: CASSLGGTAFNQPQHF.

The chain combines TRBV9 with TRBJ2-1; 9 positions match TRBD2. J was trimmed by 12 bases and V by 4 bases; bases with no gene match: 17. CDR3 length: 16 residues. Germline V gene data show CDR1 as SGDLS and CDR2 as YYNGEE. The CDR3: CASSLPASGESYSQFF. As DNA, the CDR3 is TGTGCCAGCAGCCTACCGGCTAGCGGGGAGTCATACTCGCAGTTCTTC.

The V call is TRBV27, the J call TRBJ2-1; 7 nucleotides align to TRBD1. V shed 5 bases and J 3 bases; nucleotides not matched to a gene: 4. The CDR3 extends over 14 amino acids. Germline V CDR1 and CDR2: MNHEY, SMNVEV (reference sequence). The CDR3, as DNA: TGTGCCAGCAGTCCTCAGGGGGTCTACAATGAGCAGTTCTTC. Translated: CASSPQGVYNEQFF.

V gene TRBV11-2 combines with J gene TRBJ1-4; 9 bases fit TRBD1. The CDR3 covers 17 residues. The J segment lost 8 bases and the V segment lost 1 base, leaving 11 bases of the junction unmatched. CDR1 is SGHAT and CDR2 is FQNNGV in the germline V gene. The CDR3 DNA sequence: TGTGCCAGCAGCTTAGTTAAGCTCGGGACAGGGCGCGAAAAACTGTTTTTT. This gives the protein CASSLVKLGTGREKLFF.

This sequence joins TRBV13 and TRBJ1-4, with 7 bases fitting TRBD1. CDR3 length equals 16 residues. CDR1 is PRHDT and CDR2 is FYEKMQ in the germline V gene (reference sequence). Trimming removed 5 bases from V and 3 bases from J; junction bases left unmatched: 9. Here the CDR3 reads CASSMTGTGANEKLFF. CDR3 coding DNA: TGTGCCAGCAGCATGACAGGGACTGGGGCTAATGAAAAACTGTTTTTT.

Only a few counts were recorded for this clone. The chain uses TRBV3-1 (or the pseudogene TRBV3-2) and TRBJ1-2; no clear D. Germline V CDR1 and CDR2: LGHDT, YNNKEL (reference sequence). V lost 0 bases and J 3 bases, leaving 17 bases between the germline ends. The CDR3 length is 17 residues. The CDR3 DNA reads TGTGCCAGCAGCCAAGATCTCCCCCTTGACGGAGACTATGGCTACACCTTC. Encoded protein: CASSQDLPLDGDYGYTF.

The V gene is TRBV19, the J gene TRBJ1-5; D is undetermined. The CDR3 totals 15 residues. The germline V gene has CDR1 LNHDA and CDR2 SQIVND (reference sequence). The V and J ends lost 4 bases and 7 bases respectively, with 17 bases between them. CDR3 residues: CASSTLWSAIQPQHF. The CDR3 DNA sequence: TGTGCCAGTAGTACCCTATGGTCCGCTATCCAGCCCCAGCATTTT. Full variable domain (missing parts from reference TRBV19 and TRBJ1-5): DGGITQSPKYLFRKEGQNVTLSCEQNLNHDAMYWYRQDPGQGLRLIYYSQIVNDFQKGDIAEGYSVSREKKESFPLTVTSAQKNPTAFYLCASSTLWSAIQPQHFGDGTRLSIL.

The chain employs TRBV30 and TRBJ2-7; tentative D call: TRBD1 (6 bases). V was shortened by 1 base and J by 4 bases, with 14 bases between the two germline ends. The CDR3 runs to 14 residues. From germline, CDR1 is GTSNPN and CDR2 SVGIG (reference sequence). The CDR3 DNA reads TGTGCCTGGAGTGAATGGGGGCGTGGGTACGAGCAGTACTTC. This codes for CAWSEWGRGYEQYF.

The gene calls are TRBV6-5 and TRBJ1-2; a possible D gene is TRBD1 (6 bases). V was shortened by 6 bases and J by 8 bases, with 19 bases between the two germline ends. Germline V lookup: CDR1 MNHEY, CDR2 SVGAGI. This CDR3 contains 14 residues. CDR3 amino acids: CASRESGARGGYTF. The CDR3 nucleotides read TGTGCCAGCAGAGAGTCAGGGGCTCGGGGAGGCTACACCTTC.

A few counts support this clone. This sequence joins TRBV28 and TRBJ2-7, with TRBD1 matching over 8 bases. The V segment lost 6 bases and the J segment 6 bases; nucleotides outside the gene matches: 4. Germline-derived CDR1 and CDR2 are MDHEN and SYDVKM. The CDR3 spans 12 residues. The CDR3 DNA reads as TGTGCCAGCAGCCAGACAGGGGTCGAGCAGTACTTC. It yields the protein CASSQTGVEQYF. The full variable domain, completed using reference TRBV28 and TRBJ2-7, is DVKVTQSSRYLVKRTGEKVFLECVQDMDHENMFWYRQDPGLGLRLIYFSYDVKMKEKGDIPEGYSVSREKKERFSLILESASTNQTSMYLCASSQTGVEQYFGPGTRLTVT.

The V and J genes are TRBV3-1 (or the pseudogene TRBV3-2) and TRBJ2-7, with a weak D call TRBD2 (5 bases). V was clipped by 8 bases and J by 5 bases, with 10 bases between them. The CDR3 totals 11 residues. The germline V gene has CDR1 LGHDT and CDR2 YNNKEL (reference sequence). The CDR3 protein is CASGSTHEQYF. The CDR3 DNA sequence: TGTGCCAGCGGGAGTACCCACGAGCAGTACTTC.

The chain recombines TRBV7-9 with TRBJ1-2; possible D gene TRBD1, 6 bases. The CDR3 covers 14 residues. V gave up 3 bases and J gave up 5 bases, with 13 bases separating them. The germline CDR1 and CDR2 sequences are SEHNR and FQNEAQ (reference sequence). Here the CDR3 reads CASSFFGTLYGYTF. CDR3 nucleotides: TGTGCCAGCAGCTTTTTCGGGACACTATATGGCTACACCTTC.

The genes are TRBV5-6 and TRBJ2-6; D is ambiguous. Germline assignment: CDR1 SGHDT and CDR2 YYEEEE. V lost 0 bases and J 4 bases, leaving 8 bases between the germline ends. The length of the CDR3 is 15 residues. DNA of the CDR3: TGTGCCAGCAGCTTGGGAGTGAGCGGGGCCAACGTCCTGACTTTC. Its translation is CASSLGVSGANVLTF.

The V and J genes are TRBV4-2 and TRBJ1-5, with D possibly matching TRBD1 (5 bases). This CDR3 region has 15 residues. Per the germline V gene, CDR1 is LGHNA and CDR2 is YNFKEQ. Trimming took 0 bases from V and 4 from J, leaving 10 bases between them. The CDR3 DNA follows: TGTGCCAGCAGCCAAGATTCAGGGCTAAATCAGCCCCAGCATTTT. This encodes CASSQDSGLNQPQHF.

J is TRBJ2-2 and V is TRBV7-3; TRBD2 matches 9 bases. The germline V gene has CDR1 SGHTA and CDR2 FQGTGA. The CDR3 totals 15 residues. J lost 6 bases, V lost 2 bases, and 4 bases had no gene match. The CDR3 here is CASSLGGLASGELFF. CDR3 bases: TGTGCCAGCAGCTTAGGGGGACTAGCCTCCGGGGAGCTGTTTTTT.

V usage is TRBV28 and J usage is TRBJ1-2; 8 nucleotides match TRBD1. The V and J ends lost 5 bases and 0 bases, in that order; junction bases with no gene match: 5. The CDR3 covers 15 residues. Germline V gene lookup returns CDR1 MDHEN and CDR2 SYDVKM. CDR3 region: CASSHPTGANYGYTF. The CDR3 nucleotides read TGTGCCAGCAGTCACCCGACAGGGGCTAACTATGGCTACACCTTC.

The chain uses TRBV25-1 and TRBJ1-4, with D hard to call. In germline, CDR1 is MGHDK, CDR2 SYGVNS. The CDR3 spans 14 residues. The V and J ends lost 5 bases and 4 bases respectively, with 11 bases between them. CDR3 in DNA: TGTGCCAGCAGTCCCCAGGCCCTTAATGAAAAACTGTTTTTT. Translation: CASSPQALNEKLFF.

This clone was seen just once. This rearrangement joins TRBV28 to TRBJ1-1; 11 bases match TRBD1. Germline trimming cut 2 bases from V and 5 bases from J; bases unmatched to any gene: 4. This CDR3 region has 15 residues. Germline V lookup: CDR1 MDHEN, CDR2 SYDVKM. CDR3 residues: CASSLPGTGGTEAFF. CDR3 bases: TGTGCCAGCAGTTTACCCGGGACAGGGGGAACTGAAGCTTTCTTT.

The V call is TRBV3-1 (or the pseudogene TRBV3-2), the J call TRBJ2-3; TRBD2 might be the D (5 bases). CDR3 length: 14 residues. Trimming pared 4 bases from V and 1 base from J, leaving 9 bases between. CDR1 and CDR2 (germline): LGHDT, YNNKEL (reference sequence). As DNA, the CDR3 is TGTGCCAGCAGCCCACGCGGGCGCACAGATACGCAGTATTTT. This codes for CASSPRGRTDTQYF.

This clone was counted only a few times. V gene TRBV28 combines with J gene TRBJ2-7; the D is unclear. This CDR3 contains 13 residues. Germline CDR1 and CDR2: MDHEN and SYDVKM. Trimming cost V 5 bases and J 1 base, with 9 bases left between them. The CDR3 DNA reads as TGTGCCAGCAGTCCCCCCATTTCCTACGAGCAGTACTTC. Its protein is CASSPPISYEQYF.